This T cell receptor (beta chain) was sequenced during a study of blood T cell repertoires in COVID-19. Per the study methods: It was from reference gene primer amplification that nucleated cell counts were estimated. Repertoires were generated with immunoSEQ multiplex PCR, while TCRdb's copy carries only in-frame clones and drops some. V and J calls and clone size are copied from that table; D and trimming were computed from the DNA. In the table there are some 88,000 clones, 85% of which are singletons. Sequenced sample: peripheral blood. The TCR was taken from a man between 60 and 75 years old with acute or convalescent COVID-19.

CDR3 amino acids: CASSQATGSNQPQHF. The DNA of the CDR3 is TGTGCCAGCAGCCAAGCCACAGGGAGCAATCAGCCCCAGCATTTT. The rearrangement links TRBV3-1 (or the pseudogene TRBV3-2) to TRBJ1-5, with a possible D match to TRBD1 (6 bases). CDR1 is LGHDT and CDR2 is YNNKEL in the germline V gene (reference sequence). The CDR3 loop spans 15 amino acids. V was cut by 1 base and J by 1 base, with 8 bases left in between.